One sample yielded the 2 T cell receptor beta chains listed below, sequenced in a study of T cells in women clearing cervical HPV infection. This table comes from immunoSEQ multiplex PCR, and its TCRdb copy is limited to in-frame clones, with some not included. The repertoire table contains 40,000 to 60,000 clones. Sequenced: blood buffy coat. The receptors were sampled from a woman aged 18 to 75 with a cervical HPV16 infection that either progressed to CIN3+ or cleared (not recorded which).

Points on this clone: Coverage ceases 3 residues before the CDR3 finishes, and the germline J gene fills in the end. This CDR3 is also generated by other DNA sequences in the sample. This chain connects TRBV5-1 to TRBJ2-2, with a possible D match to TRBD1 (6 bases). Germline CDR1 SGHRS, CDR2 YFSETQ. Trimming stripped 0 bases from V and 2 bases from J, with 8 bases between. The CDR3 totals 15 residues. CDR3 amino acids: CASSLVQGNTGELFF. The sequenced part of the CDR3 DNA is TGCGCCAGCAGCTTGGTACAGGGTAACACCGGGGAG.

Of note for this clone: The CDR3 goes on 3 residues after the read ends, and that part is filled in from the germline J gene. V gene TRBV29-1 combines with J gene TRBJ2-2; TRBD1 agrees at 9 bases. Germline CDR1 SQVTM, CDR2 ANQGSEA. This CDR3 spans 13 amino acids. The CDR3 DNA, read in part, is TGCAGCGGGCGGGACAGGGTGAGGGAAAAG. It translates to CSGRDRVREK. The complete CDR3 protein is CSGRDRVREKLFF.